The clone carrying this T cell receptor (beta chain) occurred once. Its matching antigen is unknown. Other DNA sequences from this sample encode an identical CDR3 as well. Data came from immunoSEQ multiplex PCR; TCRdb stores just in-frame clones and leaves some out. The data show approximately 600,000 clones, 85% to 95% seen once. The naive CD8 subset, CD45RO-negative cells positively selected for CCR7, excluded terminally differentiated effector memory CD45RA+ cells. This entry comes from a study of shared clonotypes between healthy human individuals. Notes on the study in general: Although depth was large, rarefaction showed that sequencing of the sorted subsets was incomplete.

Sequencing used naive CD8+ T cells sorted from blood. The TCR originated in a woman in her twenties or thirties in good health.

The CDR3 reads CASSPTSNQPQHF. The CDR3, as DNA: TGTGCCAGCAGTCCGACAAGTAATCAGCCCCAGCATTTT. V is TRBV27 and J is TRBJ1-5; D is undetermined. CDR1 MNHEY and CDR2 SMNVEV come from the germline V gene (reference sequence). V was pared by 5 bases and J by 4 bases, with 9 bases between. This CDR3 has 13 amino acids.